Each of the 22 T cell receptor beta chains below was sequenced from the same sample in a study of T cells in Graves' hyperthyroidism and ophthalmopathy. Template material for amplifying TCR beta CDR3 regions consisted of RNA transcripts. Primed by the HTBI set, a first-round RT-PCR was run on the TCR CDR3. TCRdb passed the multiplex PCR reads through MiXCR, listing each CDR3 protein once. The sample has 490,000 or so distinct CDR3 sequences; around 16% are singletons. The sequencing sample was made of blood. The receptors were sampled from a woman aged 30 to 39 with Graves' ophthalmopathy.

This clonotype has ten or more counts. J is TRBJ2-1 and V is TRBV5-1; 8 bases match TRBD2. Germline CDR1 reads SGHRS; CDR2 reads YFSETQ. The CDR3 runs 15 residues. Trimming took 0 bases from V and 9 from J; bases not matched to a gene: 8. This chain's CDR3 is CASSLETSESTEQFF. The CDR3 coding sequence is TGCGCCAGCAGCTTGGAGACTAGCGAAAGTACTGAGCAGTTCTTC.

This clonotype was detected many times. J is TRBJ2-7 and V is TRBV11-1; no reliable D call. Germline V gene data show CDR1 as SGHAT and CDR2 as FQDESV (reference sequence). The CDR3 runs to 13 residues. V lost 3 bases and J lost 5, with 11 bases in between. The CDR3 coding sequence is TGTGCCAGCAGCTTCTGGAGAATCGACGAGCAGTACTTC. Encoded protein: CASSFWRIDEQYF.

This sequence joins TRBV11-2 and TRBJ1-1, with a weak D call TRBD1 (5 bases). The CDR3 has 15 amino acids. Germline-derived CDR1 and CDR2 are SGHAT and FQNNGV. Between the trimmed V and J ends, which lost 4 bases and 2 bases, there was a span of 14 bases. CDR3 region: CASSSSGNGNTEAFF. Here the CDR3 DNA reads TGTGCCAGCAGCTCCTCAGGGAATGGAAACACTGAAGCTTTCTTT.

This clonotype was seen at least ten times. The rearrangement uses TRBV18 and TRBJ1-1; a possible D gene is TRBD1 (6 bases). The CDR3 runs to 14 residues. The V gene's germline CDR1 is KGHSH and CDR2 LQKENI. V shed 5 bases and J shed 1 base, with 11 bases lying between them. The DNA for the CDR3 is TGTGCCAGCTCATTAGGACAGCCGAACACTGAAGCTTTCTTT. Amino acids: CASSLGQPNTEAFF.

The rearrangement links TRBV28 to TRBJ1-2, with D hard to call. Germline V CDR1 and CDR2: MDHEN, SYDVKM. The CDR3 length is 18 residues. V lost 7 bases and J 4 bases, leaving 28 bases between the germline ends. DNA of the CDR3: TGTGCCAGCACCCCGGGTGATCACAACGGCCTAAGAGTCTATGGCTACACCTTC. It translates to CASTPGDHNGLRVYGYTF.

The chain couples TRBV15 to TRBJ2-6; tentatively, D is TRBD2 (5 bases). Trimming shortened V by 7 bases and J by 0 bases, and 13 bases separated the two germline ends. The CDR3 runs 16 residues. Germline V gene sequence: CDR1 LNHNV, CDR2 YYDKDF (reference sequence). For the CDR3, the DNA is TGTGCCACCAACCAGGACGGGGTCTCTGGGGCCAACGTCCTGACTTTC. Amino acids: CATNQDGVSGANVLTF.

CDR3 nucleotides: TGTGCCAGCAGCCAAGCCCCAGCCGGGAACTCCTACGAGCAGTACTTC. Translation: CASSQAPAGNSYEQYF. V and J are TRBV4-2 and TRBJ2-7; TRBD2 is a possible D gene (5 bases). Trimming took off 1 base at V and 0 bases at J, with 13 bases between the two ends. Germline lookup yields CDR1 LGHNA and CDR2 YNFKEQ. This CDR3 spans 16 amino acids.

This clonotype was seen only a few times. This chain joins TRBV4-3 and TRBJ2-7; D may be TRBD1 (5 bases). V lost 3 bases and J 4 bases, leaving 16 bases between the germline ends. Germline V gene data show CDR1 as LGHNA and CDR2 as YSLEER. The CDR3 is made up of 15 amino acids. Here the CDR3 reads CASSQGRQTQYEQYF. As DNA, the CDR3 is TGCGCCAGCAGCCAGGGAAGACAGACTCAATACGAGCAGTACTTC.

This clonotype was observed a few times. J is TRBJ2-3 and V is TRBV4-3, with 7 bases aligning to TRBD2. This CDR3 spans 16 amino acids. J lost 0 bases, V lost 4 bases, and 7 bases had no gene match. From germline, CDR1 is LGHNA and CDR2 YSLEER. CDR3 bases: TGCGCCAGCAGCCGAGCAGCGGGACCTAGCACAGATACGCAGTATTTT. Amino acid sequence: CASSRAAGPSTDTQYF.

This clonotype was recorded at least ten times. The chain recombines TRBV6-2 or TRBV6-3 with TRBJ1-2, with 10 bases fitting TRBD1. V trimming: 2 bases; J trimming: 5 bases; junction bases outside the gene matches: 14. Germline V CDR1 and CDR2: MNHEY, SVGEGT. This CDR3 contains 18 residues. The CDR3: CASSYVIGQGELNYGYTF. In DNA, the CDR3 is TGTGCCAGCAGTTACGTTATCGGACAGGGGGAGTTGAATTATGGCTACACCTTC.

The gene calls are TRBV10-3 and TRBJ2-1; 13 nucleotides align to TRBD2. The germline CDR1 and CDR2 sequences are ENHRY and SYGVKD. This CDR3 is 13 amino acids long. Trimming removed 10 bases from V and 8 bases from J; junction bases left unmatched: 5. Written as DNA, the CDR3 is TGTGCCAGCTGGACTAGCGGGAGACATGAGCAGTTCTTC. It encodes CASWTSGRHEQFF.

This clonotype was detected many times. The gene calls are TRBV10-3 and TRBJ1-1, with no clear D. V shed 7 bases and J shed 1 base, with 10 bases lying between them. The CDR3 runs to 13 residues. The germline gives CDR1 ENHRY, CDR2 SYGVKD. The CDR3 reads CAITADGNTEAFF. The CDR3 nucleotides read TGTGCCATCACCGCGGACGGGAACACTGAAGCTTTCTTT.

This clonotype was counted a single time. The gene calls are TRBV12-3 or TRBV12-4 and TRBJ2-6; 10 bases are a match to TRBD1. V shed 6 bases, J shed 0 bases, and the junction held 20 bases outside the gene matches. This CDR3 is built from 22 residues. The CDR3 nucleotides read TGTGCCAGCAGGACAGGGGGCCCACCACACTCCCCACTTCGCTCTGGGGCCAACGTCCTGACTTTC. It encodes CASRTGGPPHSPLRSGANVLTF.

This clonotype was recorded at least ten times. This rearrangement joins TRBV4-3 to TRBJ2-5, with D unresolved. V dropped 2 bases and J dropped 5 bases, with 15 bases sitting between them. Germline loops: CDR1 LGHNA, CDR2 YSLEER. CDR3 length: 15 residues. CDR3: CASSQNVAPQETQYF. CDR3 bases: TGCGCCAGCAGCCAAAACGTGGCCCCACAGGAGACCCAGTACTTC.

This clonotype was seen at least ten times. The rearrangement links TRBV14 to TRBJ1-4; TRBD1 is a possible D gene (6 bases). This CDR3 has 17 residues. Per germline, CDR1 SGHDN and CDR2 FVKESK. V lost 3 bases, J lost 8 bases, and 22 bases lay in between. Here the CDR3 reads CASSHLQGQKGGEKLFF. As DNA, the CDR3 is TGTGCCAGCAGCCACCTCCAAGGACAGAAAGGAGGCGAAAAACTGTTTTTT.

This clonotype appeared a few times. V and J are TRBV5-8 and TRBJ2-1; TRBD2 matches at 8 bases. V lost 0 bases, J lost 12 bases, and 5 bases stayed unmatched. The CDR3 runs 13 residues. CDR1 is SGHTS and CDR2 is YDEGEE in the germline V gene. Written as DNA, the CDR3 is TGTGCCAGCAGCTTGGGGGCGGGAGGCCCGCAGTTCTTC. As protein: CASSLGAGGPQFF.

This clonotype appeared many times. Compared with germline, one end of the junction differs, possibly owing to a read error. The chain combines TRBV10-3 with TRBJ2-7; 8 positions agree with TRBD2. Looked up from germline, CDR1 is ENHRY and CDR2 is SYGVKD. This CDR3 contains 14 residues. The CDR3 is CAVSQGAGGIEQYF. CDR3 sequence (DNA): TGTGCCGTCAGCCAAGGGGCGGGAGGTATCGAGCAGTACTTC.

The J gene is TRBJ2-3, the V gene TRBV20-1; TRBD2 agrees at 7 bases. V lost 1 base and J lost 5; bases outside the gene matches: 6. Germline assignment: CDR1 DFQATT and CDR2 SNEGSKA (reference sequence). This CDR3 has 14 residues. This CDR3 is CSARVGGSRDTQYF. The DNA of the CDR3 is TGCAGTGCTAGAGTCGGCGGGAGTAGAGATACGCAGTATTTT.

This clonotype was observed at least ten times. The chain uses TRBV18 and TRBJ1-2, with TRBD1 matching 9 bases. The CDR3 extends over 14 amino acids. Per the germline V gene, CDR1 is KGHSH and CDR2 is LQKENI. J was trimmed by 8 bases and V by 5 bases; bases with no gene match: 9. The CDR3 region is CASSKPGQGAGYTF. DNA for the CDR3: TGTGCCAGCTCAAAACCGGGACAGGGAGCAGGCTACACCTTC.

V and J are TRBV7-6 and TRBJ2-7; 7 bases fit TRBD1. CDR3 length: 15 residues. The germline V gene encodes CDR1 SGHVS and CDR2 FNYEAQ. V dropped 0 bases and J dropped 7; count of bases not matched to a gene: 9. CDR3 residues: CASSLAQGPLWEQYF. The CDR3 DNA reads TGTGCCAGCAGCTTAGCACAGGGGCCTCTATGGGAGCAGTACTTC.

This chain joins TRBV4-1 and TRBJ2-1; 7 nucleotides match TRBD2. Germline V gene data show CDR1 as MGHRA and CDR2 as YSYEKL. This CDR3 has 18 amino acids. V was clipped by 0 bases and J by 2 bases; unmatched bases: 10. The CDR3 DNA reads TGCGCCAGCAGCCAAGAACCCCAACTAGCGCACGCCTACAATGAGCAGTTCTTC. The encoded protein is CASSQEPQLAHAYNEQFF.

This clonotype has a count of ten or more. J is TRBJ1-2 and V is TRBV20-1; TRBD1 agrees at 7 bases. The CDR3 is 13 residues long. Germline V gene data show CDR1 as DFQATT and CDR2 as SNEGSKA (reference sequence). V lost 5 bases, J lost 3 bases, and 6 bases stayed unmatched. DNA for the CDR3: TGCAGTGCTTCCGACAGGGAGGACTATGGCTACACCTTC. Translating it yields CSASDREDYGYTF.